This T cell receptor beta chain originates from a study of shared clonotypes between healthy human individuals. The CDR3 totals 16 residues. The germline CDR1 and CDR2 sequences are PRHDT and FYEKMQ (reference sequence). J gave up 5 bases and V 5 bases, and 4 bases lay outside the gene matches. The naive CD8 population came from CD45RO-negative cells selected for CCR7, without terminally differentiated effector memory CD45RA+ cells. Sequencing used immunoSEQ multiplex PCR; TCRdb keeps in-frame clones, though not all of them. The sample contains around 2,000,000 clones, roughly 95% of which appear only once.

What was sequenced was naive CD8+ T cells sorted from blood. This TCR came from a man in his late teens or twenties in good health. The rearrangement links TRBV13 to TRBJ2-3; TRBD2 matches 16 bases. The CDR3 DNA is TGTGCCAGCAGCGCCGGGACTAGCGGGGGGGGAGATACGCAGTATTTT. Protein product: CASSAGTSGGGDTQYF.